The 11 T cell receptor beta chains given below trace back to one sample, sequenced in a study of shared clonotypes between healthy human individuals. Using immunoSEQ multiplex PCR, the repertoire was profiled, and TCRdb retains in-frame clones only, with some absent. The sample comprises more than 2,000,000 clones, around nine tenths of which are singletons, and roughly 0.13% rests with the top ten. Sequences were obtained from naive CD4+ T cells sorted from blood. The subset is: CD45RA+ positively selected. The receptors were gathered from a man aged 18 to 30 in good health.

As concerns this clone: This specimen includes other DNA sequences encoding the same CDR3. The DNA of the CDR3 is TGTGCCAGCAGCCGATACTACGAGCAGTACTTC. It yields the protein CASSRYYEQYF. This chain connects TRBV7-9 to TRBJ2-7; D ambiguous. With 5 bases removed from V and 3 bases from J, the gap between germline ends came to 5 bases. Germline loops: CDR1 SEHNR, CDR2 FQNEAQ (reference sequence). CDR3 length equals 11 residues.

The chain couples TRBV29-1 to TRBJ1-1, with TRBD1 as a possible D gene (5 bases). Germline V gives CDR1 SQVTM, CDR2 ANQGSEA. Between the trimmed V and J ends, which lost 4 bases and 4 bases, there was a span of 16 bases. The CDR3 contains 14 residues. The CDR3 here is CSVAPRVGGTEAFF. The DNA for the CDR3 is TGCAGCGTTGCCCCGAGGGTCGGGGGCACTGAAGCTTTCTTT.

CDR3 sequence (DNA): TGTGCCAGTAGTATCTCAGCGGGAGTAGGCTCTGGGGCCAACGTCCTGACTTTC. It codes for CASSISAGVGSGANVLTF. This chain uses TRBV19 with TRBJ2-6, with 8 bases lining up with TRBD2. From germline, CDR1 is LNHDA and CDR2 SQIVND (reference sequence). J lost 0 bases, V lost 3 bases, and 7 bases had no gene match. This CDR3 is built from 18 residues.

This chain joins TRBV5-1 and TRBJ2-6; 9 positions agree with TRBD1. J lost 1 base, V lost 2 bases, and 7 bases had no gene match. The CDR3 runs 18 residues. The germline V gene has CDR1 SGHRS and CDR2 YFSETQ. The CDR3 sequence: CASSLFGTGISGANVLTF. The CDR3 DNA reads TGCGCCAGCAGCTTATTTGGGACAGGGATATCTGGGGCCAACGTCCTGACTTTC.

This chain connects TRBV4-1 to TRBJ1-1; D ambiguous. Trimming stripped 0 bases from V and 8 bases from J, with 7 bases between. The germline CDR1 and CDR2 sequences are MGHRA and YSYEKL. The CDR3 is 12 amino acids. The CDR3 reads CASSQEIGEAFF. In DNA, the CDR3 is TGCGCCAGCAGCCAAGAAATTGGAGAAGCTTTCTTT.

The rearrangement links TRBV5-6 to TRBJ2-7; 11 positions agree with TRBD2. Germline assignment: CDR1 SGHDT and CDR2 YYEEEE. This CDR3 contains 15 residues. V dropped 0 bases and J dropped 4; count of bases not matched to a gene: 3. CDR3 protein: CASSLEPSGRYEQYF. Written as DNA, the CDR3 is TGTGCCAGCAGCTTGGAACCTAGCGGGAGGTACGAGCAGTACTTC.

The chain joins TRBV6-6 to TRBJ2-5, with D maybe TRBD1 (7 bases). V gave up 0 bases and J gave up 7 bases, with 12 bases separating them. The CDR3 sequence is 14 residues long. Germline-derived CDR1 and CDR2 are MNHNY and SVGAGI (reference sequence). The CDR3 DNA follows: TGTGCCAGCAGTTACTCACAGGGGCGGGGGACCCAGTACTTC. Amino acids: CASSYSQGRGTQYF.

The chain uses TRBV5-1 and TRBJ1-1; no reliable D call. The CDR3 has 15 amino acids. Germline V CDR1 and CDR2: SGHRS, YFSETQ. The V and J ends lost 1 base and 0 bases respectively, with 10 bases between them. The CDR3 here is CASSLPGGMNTEAFF. CDR3 coding DNA: TGCGCCAGCAGCTTGCCAGGCGGCATGAACACTGAAGCTTTCTTT.

The chain combines TRBV30 with TRBJ1-2, with a weak D call TRBD1 (5 bases). The CDR3 spans 16 residues. Trimming pared 4 bases from V and 2 bases from J, leaving 20 bases between. Germline loops: CDR1 GTSNPN, CDR2 SVGIG (reference sequence). CDR3 DNA: TGTGCCTGGAACCCCCCGACCGGCCAGGGCAACTATGGCTACACCTTC. Its protein is CAWNPPTGQGNYGYTF.

V and J are TRBV5-4 and TRBJ1-2; tentative D call: TRBD1 (6 bases). Looked up from germline, CDR1 is SGHNT and CDR2 is YYREEE (reference sequence). The ends were cut back, 4 bases at V and 5 bases at J, with 18 bases in the middle. CDR3 size: 15 residues. CDR3 amino acids: CASSGGGGLLYGYTF. CDR3 in DNA: TGTGCCAGCAGCGGAGGGGGGGGCCTACTATATGGCTACACCTTC.

The V gene is TRBV5-1, the J gene TRBJ2-5, with 9 bases matching TRBD2. CDR3 size: 16 residues. Germline loops: CDR1 SGHRS, CDR2 YFSETQ. V lost 0 bases, J lost 5 bases, and 8 bases stayed unmatched. CDR3 in amino acids: CASSLEGRGGPETQYF. The CDR3 DNA reads as TGCGCCAGCAGCTTGGAAGGGCGGGGGGGCCCCGAGACCCAGTACTTC.